Shown below are 18 T cell receptor beta chains from a single sample sequenced in a study of T cells after yellow fever vaccination. TCRdb recomputed calls from the 5' RACE reads with MiXCR, one row per CDR3 protein. The table has a few hundred thousand distinct CDR3 sequences, less than 9.5% seen once. The sample was PBMCs, taken about 49 days after the first yellow fever vaccination. The receptors originated from a man in his late teens or twenties who received the YFV17D yellow fever vaccine.

In its sample, this clonotype was seen a few times. The chain is built from TRBV7-2 and TRBJ2-2; TRBD1 matches at 9 bases. V lost 5 bases and J lost 6; bases outside the gene matches: 7. CDR1 is SGHTA and CDR2 is FQGNSA in the germline V gene. The CDR3 sequence is 15 residues long. Here the CDR3 reads CASSPRGTGSGELFF. In DNA form, the CDR3 reads TGTGCCAGCAGCCCGCGCGGGACAGGGTCCGGGGAGCTGTTTTTT.

This clonotype was seen ten or more times. V is TRBV7-2 and J is TRBJ1-5, with D unclear. This CDR3 is 12 amino acids long. The V gene's germline CDR1 is SGHTA and CDR2 FQGNSA. V lost 2 bases to trimming and J lost 4 bases, with 3 bases between them. CDR3 bases: TGTGCCAGCAGCTTATATAATCAGCCCCAGCATTTT. Translation: CASSLYNQPQHF.

This sequence joins TRBV20-1 and TRBJ1-5; maybe TRBD1 (6 bases). This CDR3 is built from 14 residues. V shed 5 bases and J shed 3 bases, with 14 bases lying between them. The germline gives CDR1 DFQATT, CDR2 SNEGSKA (reference sequence). CDR3 region: CSAGRGPLNQPQHF. DNA for the CDR3: TGCAGTGCTGGGCGGGGGCCACTCAATCAGCCCCAGCATTTT.

This clonotype turned up a few times. This sequence joins TRBV5-6 and TRBJ2-2; 7 bases are a match to TRBD1. Germline CDR1 is SGHDT and CDR2 is YYEEEE. The CDR3 runs 14 residues. With V trimmed by 1 base and J by 5 bases, 2 bases remained unmatched. The chain's CDR3 is CASSLYRGTGELFF. Here the CDR3 DNA reads TGTGCCAGCAGCTTGTACAGGGGTACCGGGGAGCTGTTTTTT.

This clonotype was seen a few times. The rearrangement links TRBV30 to TRBJ1-3, with D possibly matching TRBD1 (5 bases). The CDR3 contains 13 residues. Deletions cut 5 bases from V and 9 bases from J, with 17 bases between. CDR1 is GTSNPN and CDR2 is SVGIG in the germline V gene (reference sequence). In nucleotides, the CDR3 is TGTGCCTGGGGACACCGCTCGGGCAGCACCATATATTTT. Its translation is CAWGHRSGSTIYF.

The rearrangement links TRBV5-1 to TRBJ2-3, with D possibly being TRBD2 (5 bases). Germline CDR1 SGHRS, CDR2 YFSETQ. This CDR3 comprises 16 residues. V dropped 5 bases and J dropped 0 bases, with 16 bases sitting between them. The CDR3 protein is CASRRDGRYSTDTQYF. CDR3 nucleotide sequence: TGCGCCAGCAGACGAGATGGGAGATATAGCACAGATACGCAGTATTTT.

This clonotype turned up a few times. The V and J genes are TRBV6-2 or TRBV6-3 and TRBJ1-5; 8 bases are a match to TRBD1. Looked up from germline, CDR1 is MNHEY and CDR2 is SVGEGT. J lost 6 bases, V lost 2 bases, and 3 bases had no gene match. This CDR3 has 14 amino acids. CDR3 nucleotide sequence: TGTGCCAGCAGTTACCCAGGGGGCGGTCAGCCCCAGCATTTT. Its protein product is CASSYPGGGQPQHF.

Written as DNA, the CDR3 is TGTGCCAGCAGTTACGGGGTATGGTACGAGCAGTACTTC. Protein sequence: CASSYGVWYEQYF. The chain combines TRBV6-5 with TRBJ2-7; D is ambiguous. The CDR3 is 13 amino acids. V lost 2 bases, J lost 4 bases, and 9 bases lay in between. Germline V gene lookup returns CDR1 MNHEY and CDR2 SVGAGI.

The chain uses TRBV5-4 and TRBJ2-3; 10 bases align to TRBD1. Unmatched junction bases numbered 2, after V lost 3 bases and J lost 1 base. Germline loops: CDR1 SGHNT, CDR2 YYREEE (reference sequence). There are 15 residues in the CDR3. CDR3 loop: CASSSGQGRTDTQYF. The CDR3, as DNA: TGTGCCAGCAGCTCGGGACAGGGGCGCACAGATACGCAGTATTTT.

The CDR3 spells CASSPGDRGNGETQYF. The CDR3 DNA is TGCGCCAGCAGCCCCGGGGACAGGGGGAATGGAGAGACCCAGTACTTC. This chain uses TRBV5-1 with TRBJ2-5, with 11 positions matching TRBD1. The V gene end was trimmed by 4 bases and the J gene end by 4 bases; junction bases not matched to a gene: 9. In germline, CDR1 is SGHRS, CDR2 YFSETQ. The CDR3 sequence is 16 residues long.

The chain employs TRBV6-1 and TRBJ1-5; D remains ambiguous. Germline lookup yields CDR1 MNHNS and CDR2 SASEGT. Between the trimmed V and J ends, which lost 1 base and 5 bases, there was a span of 6 bases. CDR3 length equals 13 residues. The CDR3 protein is CASSEGTHQPQHF. Written as DNA, the CDR3 is TGTGCCAGCAGTGAAGGAACGCATCAGCCCCAGCATTTT.

The chain uses TRBV12-3 or TRBV12-4 and TRBJ1-5; the match to TRBD1 covers 7 bases. The CDR3 runs to 13 residues. Germline trimming cut 4 bases from V and 9 bases from J; bases unmatched to any gene: 6. In nucleotides, the CDR3 is TGTGCCAGCAGTTGGGGACAGCCATGGCCCCAGCATTTT. As protein: CASSWGQPWPQHF.

V usage is TRBV7-9 and J usage is TRBJ2-1; 7 bases match TRBD1. This CDR3 is 16 amino acids long. The trim removed 4 bases at V and 2 bases at J, leaving 8 bases unmatched. CDR1 is SEHNR, CDR2 FQNEAQ, per germline (reference sequence). CDR3 sequence reads: CASSSQGILPYNEQFF. CDR3 nucleotide sequence: TGTGCCAGCAGCTCACAGGGGATTCTCCCCTACAATGAGCAGTTCTTC.

This clonotype was seen a few times. The chain has TRBV5-4 and TRBJ2-1; TRBD2 aligns across 12 bases. The CDR3 has 16 residues. Germline V CDR1 and CDR2: SGHNT, YYREEE (reference sequence). J lost 0 bases, V lost 7 bases, and 5 bases had no gene match. The DNA of the CDR3 is TGTGCCAGCGCTAGCGGGGGGGCCAGCTCCTACAATGAGCAGTTCTTC. This gives the protein CASASGGASSYNEQFF.

This clonotype was detected many times. The junction departs from the called germline gene at one end, perhaps through a read error. V gene TRBV7-8 combines with J gene TRBJ2-7; TRBD2 agrees at 9 bases. The CDR3 totals 15 residues. Germline V gene sequence: CDR1 SGHVS, CDR2 FQNEAQ. CDR3 sequence: CASSLGAGGPYEQYF. The CDR3 coding sequence is TGCGCCAGCAGCTTGGGAGCGGGGGGACCCTACGAGCAGTACTTC. Combining the CDR3 with reference TRBV7-8 and TRBJ2-7 gives the whole variable domain GAGVSQSPRYKVAKRGQDVALRCDPISGHVSLFWYQQALGQGPEFLTYFQNEAQLDKSGLPSDRFFAERPEGSVSTLKIQRTQQEDSAVYLCASSLGAGGPYEQYFGPGTRLTVT.

This clonotype was observed a few times. The chain joins TRBV4-3 to TRBJ1-5; D gene ambiguous. The CDR3 spans 15 residues. CDR1 and CDR2 from the germline V gene are LGHNA and YSLEER. Between the trimmed V and J ends, which lost 0 bases and 4 bases, there was a span of 10 bases. The CDR3 sequence: CASSQDAQKNQPQHF. Written as DNA, the CDR3 is TGCGCCAGCAGCCAAGATGCACAAAAGAATCAGCCCCAGCATTTT.

This clonotype showed up just once. The rearrangement joins TRBV20-1 to TRBJ1-5, with no clear D. Germline CDR1 is DFQATT and CDR2 is SNEGSKA (reference sequence). V gave up 6 bases and J gave up 0 bases, with 9 bases separating them. The CDR3 is made up of 13 amino acids. In DNA form, the CDR3 reads TGCAGTGCAATACCAGATAGCAATCAGCCCCAGCATTTT. This codes for CSAIPDSNQPQHF.

This sequence joins TRBV3-1 and TRBJ1-2; D unclear. Deletions cut 0 bases from V and 5 bases from J, with 13 bases between. Germline V gives CDR1 LGHDT, CDR2 YNNKEL (reference sequence). The CDR3 loop spans 15 amino acids. CDR3 coding DNA: TGTGCCAGCAGCCAAGATACGGGGTGGGGTTATGGCTACACCTTC. The encoded protein is CASSQDTGWGYGYTF.